This paragraph covers one TCR beta chain sequence. In germline, CDR1 is KGHSH, CDR2 LQKENI. The CDR3 extends over 16 amino acids. Trimming removed 8 bases from V and 7 bases from J; junction bases left unmatched: 13. The TCRbeta library incorporated unique molecular identifiers. Using its own MiXCR run on the PCR reads, TCRdb lists one record per CDR3 protein. Among some 600,000 distinct CDR3 sequences listed, 10% to 15% were seen once. This record belongs to a study of T-cell reconstitution after alpha-beta-depleted transplantation in children. The sequence derives from a male patient between 5 and 17 years old who had a stem cell transplant for acute myeloid leukemia, so the T cells may come from the graft donor. The gene calls are TRBV18 and TRBJ1-6, with 8 bases fitting TRBD1. The source material was PBMCs, mostly from graft donor cells, sampled 360 days after TCRalphabeta/CD19-depleted stem cell transplant. CDR3 region: CASTVTTDRENSPLHF. The CDR3 nucleotides are TGTGCCAGCACCGTAACGACGGACAGGGAAAATTCACCCCTCCACTTT.